One and the same sample provided the 4 T cell receptor beta chains below, sequenced in a study of T cells after posttransplantation cyclophosphamide. Some clones are missing from TCRdb's copy, which holds only in-frame ones; the method was immunoSEQ multiplex PCR. Among over 3,500 clones, 77% were seen once, and the ten largest hold less than 45%. Cyclophosphamide on days +3 and +4 followed busulfan-fludarabine conditioning and a marrow graft. The sample here was PBMCs, taken approximately 27 days after a stem cell transplant with posttransplant cyclophosphamide. Source of these receptors: a male patient aged 50 to 59 who received an allogeneic stem cell transplant from an unrelated donor, was CMV-positive, and had acute GVHD only. Part of the T cells may come from the graft donor.

The chain combines TRBV15 with TRBJ2-3, with TRBD2 identical over 7 bases. The CDR3 sequence is 16 residues long. The germline gives CDR1 LNHNV, CDR2 YYDKDF (reference sequence). V shed 5 bases, J shed 0 bases, and the junction held 8 bases outside the gene matches. This chain's CDR3 is CATSGRPSGSTDTQYF. The CDR3, as DNA: TGTGCCACCAGCGGACGGCCTAGCGGTAGCACAGATACGCAGTATTTT.

This clone was detected only a few times. This chain uses TRBV28 with TRBJ2-3; TRBD1 is a possible D gene (6 bases). The germline CDR1 and CDR2 sequences are MDHEN and SYDVKM. The CDR3 covers 14 residues. V was cut by 4 bases and J by 2 bases, with 10 bases left in between. The CDR3 spells CASSYDRITDTQYF. In nucleotides, the CDR3 is TGTGCCAGCAGTTACGACAGGATCACAGATACGCAGTATTTT.

The chain couples TRBV4-3 to TRBJ1-1; no reliable D call. Trimming pared 2 bases from V and 5 bases from J, leaving 12 bases between. The CDR3 spans 14 residues. Germline assignment: CDR1 LGHNA and CDR2 YSLEER. CDR3 in amino acids: CASSQTGAGTEAFF. In DNA form, the CDR3 reads TGCGCCAGCAGCCAAACTGGCGCGGGGACTGAAGCTTTCTTT.

This chain joins TRBV19 and TRBJ2-5; 7 nucleotides line up with TRBD2. Trimming cost V 3 bases and J 4 bases; bases outside gene matches: 2. CDR1 is LNHDA, CDR2 SQIVND, per germline (reference sequence). The length of the CDR3 is 13 residues. CDR3 in amino acids: CASSMGGVETQYF. DNA of the CDR3: TGTGCCAGTAGTATGGGAGGGGTAGAGACCCAGTACTTC. The full variable domain, rest sourced from reference TRBV19 and TRBJ2-5, is DGGITQSPKYLFRKEGQNVTLSCEQNLNHDAMYWYRQDPGQGLRLIYYSQIVNDFQKGDIAEGYSVSREKKESFPLTVTSAQKNPTAFYLCASSMGGVETQYFGPGTRLLVL.